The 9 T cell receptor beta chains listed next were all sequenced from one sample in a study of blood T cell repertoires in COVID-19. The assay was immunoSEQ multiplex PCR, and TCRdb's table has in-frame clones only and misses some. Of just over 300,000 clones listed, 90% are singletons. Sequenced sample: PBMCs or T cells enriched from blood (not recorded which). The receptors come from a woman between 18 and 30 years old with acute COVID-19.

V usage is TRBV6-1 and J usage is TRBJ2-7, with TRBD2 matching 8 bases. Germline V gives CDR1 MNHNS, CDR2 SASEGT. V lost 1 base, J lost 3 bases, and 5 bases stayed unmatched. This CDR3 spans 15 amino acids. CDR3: CASSEEKAGDYEQYF. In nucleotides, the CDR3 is TGTGCCAGCAGTGAAGAGAAAGCGGGGGACTACGAGCAGTACTTC.

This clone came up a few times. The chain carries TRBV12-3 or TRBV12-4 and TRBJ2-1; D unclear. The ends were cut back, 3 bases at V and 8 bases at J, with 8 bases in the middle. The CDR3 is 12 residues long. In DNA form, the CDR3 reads TGTGCCAGCAGTTTGTCTGTCGATGAGCAGTTCTTC. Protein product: CASSLSVDEQFF.

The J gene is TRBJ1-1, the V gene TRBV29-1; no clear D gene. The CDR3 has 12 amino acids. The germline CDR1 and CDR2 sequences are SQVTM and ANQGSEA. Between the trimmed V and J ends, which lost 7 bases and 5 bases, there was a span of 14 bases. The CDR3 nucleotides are TGCAGCGGGTGGGAGGTAGAGACTGAAGCTTTCTTT. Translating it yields CSGWEVETEAFF.

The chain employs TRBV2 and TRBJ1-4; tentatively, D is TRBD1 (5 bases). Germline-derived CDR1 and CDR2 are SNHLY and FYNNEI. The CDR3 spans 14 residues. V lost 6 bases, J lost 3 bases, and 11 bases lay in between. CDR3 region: CASSLQEPNEKLFF. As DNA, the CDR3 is TGTGCCAGCAGCCTACAGGAGCCTAATGAAAAACTGTTTTTT. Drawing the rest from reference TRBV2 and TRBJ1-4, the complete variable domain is EPEVTQTPSHQVTQMGQEVILRCVPISNHLYFYWYRQILGQKVEFLVSFYNNEISEKSEIFDDQFSVERPDGSNFTLKIRSTKLEDSAMYFCASSLQEPNEKLFFGSGTQLSVL.

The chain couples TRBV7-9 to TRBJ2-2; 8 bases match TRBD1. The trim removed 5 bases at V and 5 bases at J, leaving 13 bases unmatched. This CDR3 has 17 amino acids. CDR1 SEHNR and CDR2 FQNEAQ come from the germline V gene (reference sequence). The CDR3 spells CASSRLAGQANTGELFF. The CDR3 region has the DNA TGTGCCAGCAGCCGCCTGGCGGGACAGGCCAATACCGGGGAGCTGTTTTTT.

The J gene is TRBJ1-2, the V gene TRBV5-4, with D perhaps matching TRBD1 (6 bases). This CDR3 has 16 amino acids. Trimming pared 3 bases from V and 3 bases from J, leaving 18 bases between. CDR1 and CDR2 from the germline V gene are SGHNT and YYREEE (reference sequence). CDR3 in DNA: TGTGCCAGCAGCTCCAACGGACAGCCTACGGACTATGGCTACACCTTC. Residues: CASSSNGQPTDYGYTF.

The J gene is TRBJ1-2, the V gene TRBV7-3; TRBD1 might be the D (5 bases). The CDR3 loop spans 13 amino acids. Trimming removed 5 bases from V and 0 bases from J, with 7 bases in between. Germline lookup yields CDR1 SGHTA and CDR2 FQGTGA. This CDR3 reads CASSRDSNYGYTF. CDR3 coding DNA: TGTGCCAGCAGCCGGGACTCTAACTATGGCTACACCTTC.

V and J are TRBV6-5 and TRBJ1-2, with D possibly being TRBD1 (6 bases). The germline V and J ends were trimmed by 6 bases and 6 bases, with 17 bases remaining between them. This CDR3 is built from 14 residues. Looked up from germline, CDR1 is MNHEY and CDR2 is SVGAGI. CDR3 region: CASSFLAGTNGYTF. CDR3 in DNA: TGTGCCAGCAGCTTCCTGGCAGGGACAAATGGCTACACCTTC.

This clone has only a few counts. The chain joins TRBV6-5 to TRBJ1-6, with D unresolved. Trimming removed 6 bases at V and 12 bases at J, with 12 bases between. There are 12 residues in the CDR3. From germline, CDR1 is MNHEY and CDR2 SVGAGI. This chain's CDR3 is CASRRTPGPLHF. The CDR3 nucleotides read TGTGCCAGCAGGCGTACCCCGGGACCCCTCCACTTT.